A single T cell receptor (beta chain) is shown here with its context. The data stem from a study of T-cell memory formation after mild COVID-19. Trimming shortened V by 4 bases and J by 8 bases, and 14 bases separated the two germline ends. Germline CDR1 reads GTSNPN; CDR2 reads SVGIG (reference sequence). The CDR3 sequence is 12 residues long. TCRdb fed the 5' RACE reads into MiXCR, producing one record per CDR3 protein. The repertoire holds fewer than 650,000 distinct CDR3 sequences, less than 25% seen once, with around 9.2% in the top ten. The chain carries TRBV30 and TRBJ1-1, with D possibly matching TRBD1 (5 bases). Material: PBMCs or a T cell subset sorted from them (not recorded which). This TCR derives from an adult woman who had mild COVID-19 (a few samples of this study predate the infection). Cell type and time point are not known. CDR3 sequence reads: CAWNYHRGEAFF. CDR3 sequence (DNA): TGTGCCTGGAATTATCACCGGGGCGAAGCTTTCTTT.